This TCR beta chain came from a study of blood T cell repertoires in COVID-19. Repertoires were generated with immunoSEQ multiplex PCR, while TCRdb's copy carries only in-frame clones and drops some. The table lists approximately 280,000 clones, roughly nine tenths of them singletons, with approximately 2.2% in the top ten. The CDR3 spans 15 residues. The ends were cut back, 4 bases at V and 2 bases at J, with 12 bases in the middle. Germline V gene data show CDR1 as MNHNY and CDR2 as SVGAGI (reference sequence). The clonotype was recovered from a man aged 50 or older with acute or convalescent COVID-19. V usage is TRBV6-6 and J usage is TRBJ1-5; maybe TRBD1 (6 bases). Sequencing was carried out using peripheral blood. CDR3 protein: CASSSGGGRNQPQHF. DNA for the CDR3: TGTGCCAGCAGTTCGGGGGGGGGCCGCAATCAGCCCCAGCATTTT.